This is a list of T cell receptor beta chains from one sample in a study of T cell responses to AZD1222 COVID-19 vaccine. Generated by immunoSEQ multiplex PCR, the TCRdb table keeps only in-frame clones and is missing some. In the table there are 95,000 to 100,000 clones, roughly nine tenths of which are singletons. The sample was peripheral blood, taken on day 0 of AZD1222 vaccination. The receptor set was obtained from an adult in good health. The CDR3 runs from the conserved cysteine through the conserved F or W. D genes are given only for firm matches. Some rows mark clone size as missing; the rest say once, few, many or name a class of expanded clone.

CDR3aa: CASGHSTGVRLNTEAFF
CDR3nt: TGTGCCAGCGGCCACTCGACAGGGGTTCGACTGAACACTGAAGCTTTCTTT
d_gene: TRBD1
len: 17
v_gene: TRBV6-2/TRBV6-3
j_gene: TRBJ1-1
abundance: NA

CDR3aa: CASSRGDQPQHF
CDR3nt: TGTGCCAGTAGTAGGGGCGATCAGCCCCAGCATTTT
d_gene: NA
len: 12
v_gene: TRBV19
j_gene: TRBJ1-5
abundance: NA

CDR3aa: CASSLERYNEQFF
CDR3nt: TGTGCCAGCAGCTTAGAGAGGTACAATGAGCAGTTCTTC
d_gene: NA
len: 13
v_gene: TRBV11-2
j_gene: TRBJ2-1
abundance: NA

CDR3aa: CASSRSREEQYF
CDR3nt: TGTGCCAGCTCACGTTCTCGGGAAGAGCAGTACTTC
d_gene: NA
len: 12
v_gene: TRBV18
j_gene: TRBJ2-7
abundance: NA

CDR3aa: CATKPFGNTEAFF
CDR3nt: TGTGCCACCAAACCTTTTGGAAACACTGAAGCTTTCTTT
d_gene: NA
len: 13
v_gene: TRBV12-3/TRBV12-4
j_gene: TRBJ1-1
abundance: NA

CDR3aa: CASSFDSAQHF
CDR3nt: TGTGCCAGCAGCTTTGACAGTGCCCAGCATTTT
d_gene: NA
len: 11
v_gene: TRBV7-9
j_gene: TRBJ1-5
abundance: once

CDR3aa: CASSSWTTTYFNEQFF
CDR3nt: TGTGCCAGCAGCTCTTGGACTACAACTTATTTCAATGAGCAGTTCTTC
d_gene: NA
len: 16
v_gene: TRBV5-4
j_gene: TRBJ2-1
abundance: NA

CDR3aa: CASSPPKGTNQPQHF
CDR3nt: TGTGCCAGTAGTCCCCCCAAGGGGACGAATCAGCCCCAGCATTTT
d_gene: NA
len: 15
v_gene: TRBV19
j_gene: TRBJ1-5
abundance: NA

CDR3aa: CASSSGFYETQYF
CDR3nt: TGTGCCAGTAGTTCCGGGTTTTACGAGACCCAGTACTTC
d_gene: NA
len: 13
v_gene: TRBV19
j_gene: TRBJ2-5
abundance: NA

CDR3aa: CASRMGTETYGYTF
CDR3nt: TGTGCCAGCAGAATGGGGACAGAGACCTATGGCTACACCTTC
d_gene: TRBD1
len: 14
v_gene: TRBV5-4
j_gene: TRBJ1-2
abundance: NA

CDR3aa: CASSSMTGEYGYTF
CDR3nt: TGTGCCAGCAGCTCGATGACAGGGGAATATGGCTACACCTTC
d_gene: TRBD1
len: 14
v_gene: TRBV7-9
j_gene: TRBJ1-2
abundance: NA

CDR3aa: CASSFSDTQYF
CDR3nt: TGTGCCAGCAGCTTTTCTGATACGCAGTATTTT
d_gene: NA
len: 11
v_gene: TRBV7-9
j_gene: TRBJ2-3
abundance: once

CDR3aa: CASSFGGPTEAFF
CDR3nt: TGTGCCAGCAGCTTTGGGGGCCCCACTGAAGCTTTCTTT
d_gene: NA
len: 13
v_gene: TRBV7-2
j_gene: TRBJ1-1
abundance: NA

CDR3aa: CASSHRRRGDTEAFF
CDR3nt: TGTGCCAGCAGCCATAGGAGGAGAGGGGATACTGAAGCTTTCTTT
d_gene: NA
len: 15
v_gene: TRBV4-2
j_gene: TRBJ1-1
abundance: NA

CDR3aa: CSVESGFPYEQYF
CDR3nt: TGCAGCGTAGAATCCGGGTTTCCCTACGAGCAGTACTTC
d_gene: NA
len: 13
v_gene: TRBV29-1
j_gene: TRBJ2-7
abundance: NA

CDR3aa: CASSWGRTNQPQHF
CDR3nt: TGTGCCAGCAGTTGGGGCAGGACCAATCAGCCCCAGCATTTT
d_gene: NA
len: 14
v_gene: TRBV6-2/TRBV6-3
j_gene: TRBJ1-5
abundance: NA

CDR3aa: CAWSAGLGNQPQHF
CDR3nt: TGTGCCTGGAGTGCAGGGTTGGGCAATCAGCCCCAGCATTTT
d_gene: NA
len: 14
v_gene: TRBV30
j_gene: TRBJ1-5
abundance: NA